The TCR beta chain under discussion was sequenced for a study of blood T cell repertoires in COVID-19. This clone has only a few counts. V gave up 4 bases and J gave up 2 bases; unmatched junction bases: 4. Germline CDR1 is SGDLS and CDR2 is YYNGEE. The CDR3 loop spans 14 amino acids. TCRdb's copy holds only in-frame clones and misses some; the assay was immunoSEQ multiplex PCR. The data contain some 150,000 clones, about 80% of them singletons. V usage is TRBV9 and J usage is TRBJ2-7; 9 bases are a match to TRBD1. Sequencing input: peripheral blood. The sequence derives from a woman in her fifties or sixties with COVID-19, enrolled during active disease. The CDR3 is CASSPRQGAYEQYF. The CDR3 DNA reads TGTGCCAGCAGCCCGCGACAGGGGGCCTACGAGCAGTACTTC.